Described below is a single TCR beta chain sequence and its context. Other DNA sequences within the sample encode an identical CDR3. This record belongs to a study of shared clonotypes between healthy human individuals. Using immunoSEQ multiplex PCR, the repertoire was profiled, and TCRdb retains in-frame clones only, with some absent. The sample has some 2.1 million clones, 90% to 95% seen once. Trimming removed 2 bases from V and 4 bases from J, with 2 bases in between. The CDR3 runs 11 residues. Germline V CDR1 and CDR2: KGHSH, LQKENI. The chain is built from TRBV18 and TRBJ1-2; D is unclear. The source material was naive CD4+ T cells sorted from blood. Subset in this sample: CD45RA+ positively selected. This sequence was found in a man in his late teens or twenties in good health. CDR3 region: CASSPGYGYTF. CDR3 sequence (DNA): TGTGCCAGCTCACCAGGCTATGGCTACACCTTC.